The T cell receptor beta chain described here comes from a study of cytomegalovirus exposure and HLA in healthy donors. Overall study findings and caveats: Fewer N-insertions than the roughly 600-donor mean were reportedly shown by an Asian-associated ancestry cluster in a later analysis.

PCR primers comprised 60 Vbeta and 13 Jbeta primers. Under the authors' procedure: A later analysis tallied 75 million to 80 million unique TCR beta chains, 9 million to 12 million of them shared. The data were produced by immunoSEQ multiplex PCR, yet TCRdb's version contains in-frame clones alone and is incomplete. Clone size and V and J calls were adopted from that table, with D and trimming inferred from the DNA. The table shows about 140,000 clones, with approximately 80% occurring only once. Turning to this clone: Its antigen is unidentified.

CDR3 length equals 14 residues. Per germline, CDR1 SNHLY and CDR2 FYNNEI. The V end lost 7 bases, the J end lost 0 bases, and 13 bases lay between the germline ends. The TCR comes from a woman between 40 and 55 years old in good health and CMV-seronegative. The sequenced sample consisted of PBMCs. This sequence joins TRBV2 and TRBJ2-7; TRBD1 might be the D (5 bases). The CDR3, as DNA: TGTGCCAGCATGCCGACAGTCAGCTCCTACGAGCAGTACTTC. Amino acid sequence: CASMPTVSSYEQYF.